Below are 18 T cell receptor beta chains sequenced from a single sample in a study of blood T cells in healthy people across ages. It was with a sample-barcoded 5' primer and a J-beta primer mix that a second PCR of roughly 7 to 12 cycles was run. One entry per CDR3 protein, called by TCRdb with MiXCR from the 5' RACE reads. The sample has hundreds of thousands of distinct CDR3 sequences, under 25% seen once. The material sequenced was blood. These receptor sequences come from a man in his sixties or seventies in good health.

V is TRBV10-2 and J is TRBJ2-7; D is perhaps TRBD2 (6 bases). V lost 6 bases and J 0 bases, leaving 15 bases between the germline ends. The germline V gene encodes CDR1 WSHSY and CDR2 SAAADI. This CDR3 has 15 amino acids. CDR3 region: CASSPLLAYSYEQYF. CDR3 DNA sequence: TGCGCCAGCAGCCCTCTACTAGCATACTCCTACGAGCAGTACTTC.

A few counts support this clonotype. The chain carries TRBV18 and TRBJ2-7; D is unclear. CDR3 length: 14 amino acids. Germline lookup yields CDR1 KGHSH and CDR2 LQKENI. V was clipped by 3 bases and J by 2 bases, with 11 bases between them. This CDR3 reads CASSPLTRTYEQYF. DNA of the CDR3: TGTGCCAGCTCACCGCTGACCAGAACCTACGAGCAGTACTTC.

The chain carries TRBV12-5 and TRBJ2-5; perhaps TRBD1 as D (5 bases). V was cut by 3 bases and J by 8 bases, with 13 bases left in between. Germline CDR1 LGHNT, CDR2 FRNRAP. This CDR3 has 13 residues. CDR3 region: CASGFVQGNTQYF. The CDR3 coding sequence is TGTGCTAGTGGTTTTGTCCAGGGTAATACCCAGTACTTC. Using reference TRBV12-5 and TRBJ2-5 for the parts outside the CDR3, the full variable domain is DARVTQTPRHKVTEMGQEVTMRCQPILGHNTVFWYRQTMMQGLELLAYFRNRAPLDDSGMPKDRFSAEMPDATLATLKIQPSEPRDSAVYFCASGFVQGNTQYFGPGTRLLVL.

CDR3 sequence (DNA): TGTGCCAGCAGTGAGCCCGGCCTAGCGCAAAGCACAGATACGCAGTATTTT. Translating gives CASSEPGLAQSTDTQYF. The V call is TRBV6-1, the J call TRBJ2-3; D perhaps matches TRBD2 (6 bases). With 3 bases removed from V and 0 bases from J, the gap between germline ends came to 16 bases. There are 17 residues in the CDR3. Germline V gene lookup returns CDR1 MNHNS and CDR2 SASEGT.

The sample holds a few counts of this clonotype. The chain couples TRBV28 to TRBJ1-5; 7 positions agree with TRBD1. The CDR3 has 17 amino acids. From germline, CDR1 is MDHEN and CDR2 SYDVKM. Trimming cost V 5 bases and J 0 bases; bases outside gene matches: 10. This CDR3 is CASSLLEQGYSNQPQHF. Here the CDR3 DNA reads TGTGCCAGCAGTCTATTAGAACAGGGGTATAGCAATCAGCCCCAGCATTTT. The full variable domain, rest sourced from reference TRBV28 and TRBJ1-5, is DVKVTQSSRYLVKRTGEKVFLECVQDMDHENMFWYRQDPGLGLRLIYFSYDVKMKEKGDIPEGYSVSREKKERFSLILESASTNQTSMYLCASSLLEQGYSNQPQHFGDGTRLSIL.

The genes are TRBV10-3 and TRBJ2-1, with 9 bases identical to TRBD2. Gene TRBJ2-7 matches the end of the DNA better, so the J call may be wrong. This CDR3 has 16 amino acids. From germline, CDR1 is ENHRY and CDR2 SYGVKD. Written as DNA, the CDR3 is TGTGCCACGTTTACCCGGACTAGCGCAGACTCCTACGAGCAGTACTTC. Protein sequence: CATFTRTSADSYEQYF.

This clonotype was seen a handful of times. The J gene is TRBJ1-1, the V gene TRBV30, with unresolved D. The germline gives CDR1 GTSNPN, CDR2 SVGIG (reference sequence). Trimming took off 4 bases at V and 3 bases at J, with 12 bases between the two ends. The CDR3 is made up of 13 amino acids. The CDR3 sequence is CAWKSGLHTEAFF. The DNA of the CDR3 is TGTGCCTGGAAGAGTGGGTTGCACACTGAAGCTTTCTTT. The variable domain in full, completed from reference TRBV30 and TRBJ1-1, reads SQTIHQWPATLVQPVGSPLSLECTVEGTSNPNLYWYRQAAGRGLQLLFYSVGIGQISSEVPQNLSASRPQDRQFILSSKKLLLSDSGFYLCAWKSGLHTEAFFGQGTRLTVV.

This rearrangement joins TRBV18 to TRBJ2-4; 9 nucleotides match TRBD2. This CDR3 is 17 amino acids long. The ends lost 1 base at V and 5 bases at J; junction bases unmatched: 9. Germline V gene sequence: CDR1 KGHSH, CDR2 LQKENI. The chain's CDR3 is CASSPQVSGLAQNIQYF. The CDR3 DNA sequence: TGTGCCAGCTCACCACAAGTGTCGGGACTAGCACAAAACATTCAGTACTTC.

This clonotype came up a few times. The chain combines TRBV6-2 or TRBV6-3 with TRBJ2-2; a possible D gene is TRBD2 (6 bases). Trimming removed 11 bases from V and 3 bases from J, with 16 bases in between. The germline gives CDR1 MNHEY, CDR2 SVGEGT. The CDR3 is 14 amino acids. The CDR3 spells CACSDSGDTGELFF. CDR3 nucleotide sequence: TGTGCCTGTAGCGATAGCGGTGACACCGGGGAGCTGTTTTTT.

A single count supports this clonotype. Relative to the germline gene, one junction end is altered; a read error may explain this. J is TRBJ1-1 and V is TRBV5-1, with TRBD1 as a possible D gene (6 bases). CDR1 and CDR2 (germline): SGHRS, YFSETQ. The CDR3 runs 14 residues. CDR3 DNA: TGCACCAGCAGCTTGGATGGGGGCCCCACTGAAGCTTTCTTT. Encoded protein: CTSSLDGGPTEAFF.

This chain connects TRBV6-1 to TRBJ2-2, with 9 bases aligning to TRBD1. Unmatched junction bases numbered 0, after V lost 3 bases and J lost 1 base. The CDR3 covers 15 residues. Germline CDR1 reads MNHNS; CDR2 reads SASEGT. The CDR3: CASSETGGNTGELFF. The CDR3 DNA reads TGTGCCAGCAGTGAGACAGGGGGGAACACCGGGGAGCTGTTTTTT.

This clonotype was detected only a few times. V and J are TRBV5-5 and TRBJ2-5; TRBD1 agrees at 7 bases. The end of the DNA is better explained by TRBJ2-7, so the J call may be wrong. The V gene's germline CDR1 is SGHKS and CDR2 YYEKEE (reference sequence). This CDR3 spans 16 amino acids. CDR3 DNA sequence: TGTGCCAGCAGCTTGGAGACAGGGTCACGGAGTTACGAGCAGTACTTC. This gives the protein CASSLETGSRSYEQYF.

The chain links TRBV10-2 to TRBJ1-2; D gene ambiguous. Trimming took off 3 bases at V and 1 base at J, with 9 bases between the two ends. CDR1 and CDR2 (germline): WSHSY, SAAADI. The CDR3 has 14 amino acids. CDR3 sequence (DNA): TGCGCCAGCAGTGACCTTACGTATAACTATGGCTACACCTTC. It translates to CASSDLTYNYGYTF.

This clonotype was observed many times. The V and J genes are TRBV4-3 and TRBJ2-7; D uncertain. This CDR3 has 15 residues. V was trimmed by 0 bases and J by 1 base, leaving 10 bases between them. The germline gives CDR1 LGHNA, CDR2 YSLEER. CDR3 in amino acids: CASSQDLKGSYEQYF. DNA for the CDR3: TGCGCCAGCAGCCAAGATCTGAAAGGTTCCTACGAGCAGTACTTC.

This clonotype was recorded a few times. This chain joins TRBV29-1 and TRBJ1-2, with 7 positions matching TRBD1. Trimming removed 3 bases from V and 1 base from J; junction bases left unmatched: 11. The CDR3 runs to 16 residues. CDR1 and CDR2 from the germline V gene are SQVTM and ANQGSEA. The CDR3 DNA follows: TGCAGCGTTGACGCGGAGGGACAGCGTTATAACTATGGCTACACCTTC. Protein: CSVDAEGQRYNYGYTF.

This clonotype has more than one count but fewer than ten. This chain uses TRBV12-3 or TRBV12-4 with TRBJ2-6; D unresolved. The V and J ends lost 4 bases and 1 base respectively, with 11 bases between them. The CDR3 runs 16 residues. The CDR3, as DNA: TGTGCCAGCAGTTGGGCAGTCCGATCTGGGGCCAACGTCCTGACTTTC. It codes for CASSWAVRSGANVLTF.

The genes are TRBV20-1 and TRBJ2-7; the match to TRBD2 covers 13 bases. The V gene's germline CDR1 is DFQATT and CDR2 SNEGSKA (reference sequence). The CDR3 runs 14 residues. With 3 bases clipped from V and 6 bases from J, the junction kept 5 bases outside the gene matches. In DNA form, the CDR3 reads TGCAGTGCTAGCGGGACTAGCGGGATCTGCGAGCAGTACTTC. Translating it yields CSASGTSGICEQYF.

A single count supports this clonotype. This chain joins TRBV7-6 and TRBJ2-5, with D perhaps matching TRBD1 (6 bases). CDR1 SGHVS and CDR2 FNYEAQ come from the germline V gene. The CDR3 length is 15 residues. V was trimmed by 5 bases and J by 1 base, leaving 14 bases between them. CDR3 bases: TGTGCCAGCAGCCACAGCAGGGGACCCCAAGAGACCCAGTACTTC. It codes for CASSHSRGPQETQYF.